This TCR beta chain was recovered during a study of T cell responses to AZD1222 COVID-19 vaccine. Study observations and caveats: Seropositive status at baseline applied to only six AZD1222 recipients. Sampled repertoires all dated from after the peak T cell response. Close to half of spike-specific TCRs reportedly recognize unmutated variant regions. Two doses of AZD1222 preceded a rise in Spike-specific TCR breadth and depth.

For this clone: Its antigen is not identified.

The ends were cut back, 2 bases at V and 5 bases at J, with 12 bases in the middle. The CDR3 spans 14 residues. Germline values: CDR1 LNHDA, CDR2 SQIVND (reference sequence). Sequencing was performed with immunoSEQ multiplex PCR; in TCRdb, only in-frame clones are kept and a portion is missing. The data contain 100,000 or so clones, 80% to 95% of them singletons. This TCR derives from an adult who received the AZD1222 COVID-19 vaccine. The starting material was peripheral blood, obtained 28 days after the second AZD1222 dose. The chain has TRBV19 and TRBJ1-1; D gene uncertain. The CDR3 spells CASSIQASGTEAFF. CDR3 bases: TGTGCCAGTAGTATACAGGCCTCTGGAACTGAAGCTTTCTTT.